This is a list of T cell receptor beta chains from one sample in a study of control samples from healthy donors and cancer patients. Libraries were prepared by immunoSEQ multiplex PCR; TCRdb keeps only in-frame clonotypes and omits some of them. Altogether 120,000 or so clones are present, roughly 87% being singletons, with the ten largest covering more than 1.5%. The material sequenced was blood. The receptors come from a man aged 18 to 29 in good health. Each CDR3 is given with its conserved first and last residue. The D gene is left open where the match is weak. Rows may omit the clone size; those that give it use once, few, many or a size class.

TRBV10-1	.	.	TRBJ1-5	TGCGCCAGCAGTCCACAGGTAAGCAATAGCAATCAGCCCCAGCATTTT	CASSPQVSNSNQPQHF
TRBV7-8	.	.	TRBJ1-1	TGTGCCAGCAGCTTAGTAGTGGGGGGCATGATGAACACTGAAGCTTTCTTT	CASSLVVGGMMNTEAFF
TRBV1	.	.	TRBJ1-5	TGCACCAGCAGCCATTGGCGTAGCAGACCCGATACTTATAGCAATCAGCCCCAGCATTTT	CTSSHWRSRPDTYSNQPQHF
TRBV4-1	.	.	TRBJ1-3	TGCGCCAGCAGCCAGGTTATGACCTCTGGAAACACCATATATTTT	CASSQVMTSGNTIYF
TRBV4-1	TRBD1	.	TRBJ2-7	TGCGCCAGCAGCCGAGGACAGGATAGCTCCTACGAGCAGTACTTC	CASSRGQDSSYEQYF
TRBV4-3	.	.	TRBJ2-3	TGCGCCAGCAGCCAGACGACATCTAGCACAGATACGCAGTATTTT	CASSQTTSSTDTQYF
TRBV27	.	.	TRBJ2-7	TGTGCCAGCAGTCTTTCAGGGGTCGAGCAGTACTTC	CASSLSGVEQYF
TRBV28	.	.	TRBJ1-3	TGTGCCAGCAGTTTTTATGACCCGGGAATTGGAAACACCATATATTTT	CASSFYDPGIGNTIYF
TRBV7-9	TRBD2	.	TRBJ2-5	TGTGCCAGCAGCTTGGGGACTAGCGGGAGGTTCCAAGAGACCCAGTACTTC	CASSLGTSGRFQETQYF
TRBV20-1	.	.	TRBJ1-1	TGCAGTGCTAGTCCGCCTCAGGGAACTGAAGCTTTCTTT	CSASPPQGTEAFF
TRBV14	.	few	TRBJ1-1	TGTGCCAGCAGCCTATTGGGGGGGATGAACACTGAAGCTTTCTTT	CASSLLGGMNTEAFF
TRBV11-2	.	.	TRBJ1-3	TGTGCCAGCAGCTTTGATGTGGGTTTTGGAAACACCATATATTTT	CASSFDVGFGNTIYF
TRBV7-2	.	many	TRBJ2-7	TGTGCCAGCAGCCTCGACGACCCCTGGTCGGGAGCCTACCCTAAGCAGTACTTC	CASSLDDPWSGAYPKQYF
TRBV27	TRBD2	.	TRBJ2-7	TGTGCCAGCAGTTTAGCGGGAGGATCAAGCGAGCAGTACTTC	CASSLAGGSSEQYF
TRBV5-4	.	.	TRBJ2-3	TGTGCCAGCAGCTTGGCGGGCAATACGCAGTATTTT	CASSLAGNTQYF
TRBV11-2	.	.	TRBJ1-1	TGTGCCAGCAGGCTTAGTGGGGGGGCTGAAGCTTTCTTT	CASRLSGGAEAFF
TRBV6-1	.	.	TRBJ2-3	TGTGCCAGCAGTGCGGAAAAACGACTCAGTACAGATACGCAGTATTTT	CASSAEKRLSTDTQYF
TRBV18	.	.	TRBJ2-1	TGTGCCAGCTCACCACGGACTCTCCAGCTCGATGAGCAGTTCTTC	CASSPRTLQLDEQFF
TRBV6-1	.	.	TRBJ1-2	TGTGCCAGCAGTGAAGTTAAGGGGCTTGGCTATGGCTACACCTTC	CASSEVKGLGYGYTF
TRBV19	TRBD2	.	TRBJ2-1	TGTGCCAGTCATAGCGGGACCTACGACAATGAGCAGTTCTTC	CASHSGTYDNEQFF
TRBV27	.	.	TRBJ2-1	TGTGCCAGCAGTGTACAGGGATCGGGCTCCTACAATGAGCAGTTCTTC	CASSVQGSGSYNEQFF
TRBV10-1	TRBD1	.	TRBJ2-7	TGCGCCAGCAGCCCCGGGACAGCTTACGAGCAGTACTTC	CASSPGTAYEQYF
TRBV11-2	.	.	TRBJ1-3	TGTGCCAGCAGCCTACGGGGAACCACAGGGAACACCATATATTTT	CASSLRGTTGNTIYF
TRBV5-1	.	.	TRBJ1-4	TGCGCCAGCAGCTTGGCAGGGGTGCCGACAACTAATGAAAAACTGTTTTTT	CASSLAGVPTTNEKLFF
TRBV27	.	.	TRBJ1-6	TGTGCCAGCAGTTCTCAACAGGGTCAGAATTCACCCCTCCACTTT	CASSSQQGQNSPLHF
TRBV11-1	TRBD1	.	TRBJ2-1	TGTGCCAGCAGCTTAGGGGGACAGGGGGCCTACAATGAGCAGTTCTTC	CASSLGGQGAYNEQFF
TRBV18	TRBD1	.	TRBJ2-2	TGTGCCAGCTCACCATCGGACAGGTACACGAACACCGGGGAGCTGTTTTTT	CASSPSDRYTNTGELFF
TRBV9	.	.	TRBJ1-1	TGTGCCAGCAGCCCTCGGGGGGGTCGGACTGAAGCTTTCTTT	CASSPRGGRTEAFF
TRBV7-8	.	.	TRBJ1-1	TGTGCCAGCAGCTTAGAAGCAGGGCTATTGAACACTGAAGCTTTCTTT	CASSLEAGLLNTEAFF
TRBV12-3/TRBV12-4	.	.	TRBJ1-2	TGTGCCAGCAGTACCGGACTGTACTATGGCTACACCTTC	CASSTGLYYGYTF
TRBV6-5	TRBD2	.	TRBJ2-3	TGTGCCAGCAGGGGTGGCGGGAGTTGGGCAGATACGCAGTATTTT	CASRGGGSWADTQYF
TRBV2	TRBD2	.	TRBJ2-1	TGTGCCAGCAGTGGTCCCCGTTTAGCGGGTAACGATGAGCAGTTCTTC	CASSGPRLAGNDEQFF
TRBV7-3	.	once	TRBJ2-3	TGTGCCAGCAGCTTAATACGGGGCTTCGGGGGCCCAAATACGCAGTATTTT	CASSLIRGFGGPNTQYF
TRBV6-5	.	.	TRBJ1-2	TGTGCCAGCACAGGGTCAGGGGGCTACACCTTC	CASTGSGGYTF
TRBV28	TRBD1	.	TRBJ1-2	TGTGCCAGCAGCCCACAGGGGAGGCTCTATGGCTACACCTTC	CASSPQGRLYGYTF